What follows are 8 T cell receptor beta chains derived from one specimen sequenced in a study of cytomegalovirus exposure and HLA in healthy donors. A multiplex PCR was run with 60 Vbeta primers and 13 Jbeta primers. Profiling relied on immunoSEQ multiplex PCR, and the TCRdb table lists in-frame clones only, not all of them. The sample contains around 160,000 clones, 78% of which appear only once. Material for sequencing was PBMCs. Every receptor here comes from a man in his forties or fifties in good health and CMV-seropositive.

This clone was seen a handful of times. The V gene is TRBV6-4, the J gene TRBJ1-1, with a possible D match to TRBD1 (5 bases). V lost 8 bases to trimming and J lost 5 bases, with 24 bases between them. The V gene's germline CDR1 is MRHNA and CDR2 SNTAGT. The CDR3 length is 16 residues. The CDR3, as DNA: TGTGCCAGCCCTTTGGTCCCCCGGGCACGGACAACTGAAGCTTTCTTT. This translates into CASPLVPRARTTEAFF.

The chain recombines TRBV6-1 with TRBJ1-2; 8 nucleotides match TRBD1. The trim removed 6 bases at V and 4 bases at J, leaving 4 bases unmatched. This CDR3 region has 13 residues. CDR1 MNHNS and CDR2 SASEGT come from the germline V gene. CDR3 in DNA: TGTGCCAGCAGGTCTACAGGGGGCTATGGCTACACCTTC. Its protein is CASRSTGGYGYTF.

CDR3 sequence reads: CAISDLAGGYNEQFF. The CDR3 DNA sequence: TGTGCCATCAGTGATTTAGCGGGCGGCTACAATGAGCAGTTCTTC. The chain joins TRBV10-3 to TRBJ2-1; 7 nucleotides align to TRBD2. The germline V gene encodes CDR1 ENHRY and CDR2 SYGVKD. The CDR3 runs to 15 residues. The V gene end was trimmed by 3 bases and the J gene end by 3 bases; junction bases not matched to a gene: 5.

The chain couples TRBV10-1 to TRBJ1-1; tentative D call: TRBD1 (6 bases). V was cut by 3 bases and J by 10 bases, with 21 bases left in between. The germline CDR1 and CDR2 sequences are WNHNN and SYGVQD (reference sequence). This CDR3 spans 15 amino acids. CDR3 coding DNA: TGCGCCAGCAGTGACGGGACACCTCCGAATGTGGGAGCTTTCTTT. This gives the protein CASSDGTPPNVGAFF.

V is TRBV6-5 and J is TRBJ1-2; D possibly corresponds to TRBD1 (5 bases). The V and J ends lost 0 bases and 7 bases respectively, with 12 bases between them. Germline CDR1 MNHEY, CDR2 SVGAGI. The CDR3 length is 14 residues. The CDR3 is CASSYSGGVGGYTF. The CDR3 nucleotides are TGTGCCAGCAGTTACTCGGGAGGGGTGGGTGGCTACACCTTC.

The chain has TRBV6-5 and TRBJ2-2, with D maybe TRBD1 (5 bases). This CDR3 spans 14 amino acids. Germline CDR1 is MNHEY and CDR2 is SVGAGI. V was trimmed by 5 bases and J by 0 bases, leaving 7 bases between them. The CDR3 spells CASSRQPNTGELFF. DNA for the CDR3: TGTGCCAGCAGTAGACAGCCGAACACCGGGGAGCTGTTTTTT.

The rearrangement links TRBV11-2 to TRBJ2-5; a weak D match, TRBD2 (5 bases). Germline V gene sequence: CDR1 SGHAT, CDR2 FQNNGV. V gave up 4 bases and J gave up 4 bases, with 13 bases separating them. This CDR3 comprises 14 residues. CDR3 in amino acids: CASSSLEAGETQYF. The CDR3 DNA reads as TGTGCCAGCAGCTCCTTAGAGGCGGGAGAGACCCAGTACTTC.

J is TRBJ1-1 and V is TRBV5-1; no reliable D call. V lost 0 bases and J lost 9, with 15 bases in between. This CDR3 has 14 residues. CDR1 SGHRS and CDR2 YFSETQ come from the germline V gene. This chain's CDR3 is CASSLEAVARKAFF. The CDR3 bases are TGCGCCAGCAGCTTGGAGGCTGTTGCGAGGAAAGCTTTCTTT.